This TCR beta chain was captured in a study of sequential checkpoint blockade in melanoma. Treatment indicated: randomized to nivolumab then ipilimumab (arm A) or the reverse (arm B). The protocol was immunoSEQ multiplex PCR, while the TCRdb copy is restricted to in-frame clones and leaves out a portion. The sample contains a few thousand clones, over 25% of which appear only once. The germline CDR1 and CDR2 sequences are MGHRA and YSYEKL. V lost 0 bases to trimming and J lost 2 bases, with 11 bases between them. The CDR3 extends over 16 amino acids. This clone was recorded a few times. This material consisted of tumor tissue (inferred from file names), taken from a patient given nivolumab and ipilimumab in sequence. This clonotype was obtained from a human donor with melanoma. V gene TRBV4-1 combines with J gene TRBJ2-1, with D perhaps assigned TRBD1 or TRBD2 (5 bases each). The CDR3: CASSQDEGITYNEQFF. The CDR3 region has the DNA TGCGCCAGCAGCCAAGATGAGGGGATCACCTACAATGAGCAGTTCTTC.